A single sample is the source of the 29 T cell receptor beta chains below, sequenced in a study of blood T cell repertoires in COVID-19. Only in-frame clones appear in the TCRdb table, and some are missing; sequencing was by immunoSEQ multiplex PCR. The data hold 250,000 to 350,000 clones, with around four fifths observed a single time. The sequenced sample was peripheral blood. The receptors originated from a woman aged 45-60 years with active or convalescent COVID-19.

This chain connects TRBV12-3 or TRBV12-4 to TRBJ2-2; D perhaps matches TRBD2 (5 bases). The CDR3 runs to 13 residues. V lost 6 bases, J lost 6 bases, and 11 bases lay in between. CDR3 residues: CASREALAGELFF. The CDR3 nucleotides are TGTGCCAGCAGGGAGGCACTGGCCGGGGAGCTGTTTTTT.

The CDR3 reads CAHDAVRRTRVISEQFF. DNA for the CDR3: TGTGCCCATGACGCCGTAAGGAGGACTAGGGTAATTAGTGAGCAGTTCTTC. The chain combines TRBV10-3 with TRBJ2-1, with 7 bases matching TRBD2. J lost 9 bases, V lost 11 bases, and 25 bases had no gene match. There are 17 residues in the CDR3. The germline CDR1 and CDR2 sequences are ENHRY and SYGVKD.

V and J are TRBV28 and TRBJ1-5; D is ambiguous. Trimming took off 3 bases at V and 1 base at J, with 10 bases between the two ends. Germline assignment: CDR1 MDHEN and CDR2 SYDVKM. CDR3 length: 15 residues. The CDR3 nucleotides are TGTGCCAGCAGTTTCTTGTCGGGAAGCAATCAGCCCCAGCATTTT. It specifies CASSFLSGSNQPQHF.

This clone was seen once. The chain links TRBV18 to TRBJ1-1; no clear D. The germline V and J ends were trimmed by 2 bases and 7 bases, with 8 bases remaining between them. Germline CDR1 KGHSH, CDR2 LQKENI. This CDR3 has 12 residues. CDR3: CASSPYGGEAFF. The CDR3 nucleotides read TGTGCCAGCTCACCATACGGCGGTGAAGCTTTCTTT.

The J gene is TRBJ2-5, the V gene TRBV9, with D perhaps TRBD1 (6 bases). The CDR3 is made up of 15 amino acids. V lost 4 bases, J lost 5 bases, and 18 bases lay in between. Germline CDR1 and CDR2: SGDLS and YYNGEE. The CDR3 nucleotides are TGTGCCAGCAGCCCCAGGGACAACTCAGGGGAGACCCAGTACTTC. This codes for CASSPRDNSGETQYF.

The chain employs TRBV5-1 and TRBJ2-3; no clear D gene. V was trimmed by 6 bases and J by 2 bases, leaving 13 bases between them. CDR1 SGHRS and CDR2 YFSETQ come from the germline V gene. This CDR3 is 14 amino acids long. As DNA, the CDR3 is TGCGCCAGCATGTCAGCGCAAGACACAGATACGCAGTATTTT. Amino acid sequence: CASMSAQDTDTQYF.

V gene TRBV21-1 combines with J gene TRBJ2-7; the D call of TRBD2 is as the table states it, not checked on the DNA. TRBV21-1 is termed a pseudogene. CDR3 length: 19 amino acids. CDR3 sequence reads: CASSKAGGRANVNSYEQYF. In DNA form, the CDR3 reads TGTGCCAGCAGCAAAGCAGGCGGGAGGGCCAATGTTAACTCCTACGAGCAGTACTTC.

This chain links TRBV6-6 with TRBJ1-3, with D possibly TRBD1 on 5 matching bases. Trimming took off 0 bases at V and 3 bases at J, with 6 bases between the two ends. This CDR3 has 14 residues. In germline, CDR1 is MNHNY, CDR2 SVGAGI (reference sequence). Written as DNA, the CDR3 is TGTGCCAGCAGTTACTCAGGGGTTGGAAACACCATATATTTT. Its protein product is CASSYSGVGNTIYF.

The V call is TRBV5-1, the J call TRBJ2-7; perhaps TRBD1 as D (6 bases). Germline lookup yields CDR1 SGHRS and CDR2 YFSETQ. This CDR3 has 15 residues. Trimming removed 2 bases at V and 5 bases at J, with 17 bases between. CDR3 in DNA: TGCGCCAGCAGCTTTAGCCGGGACATGGGCCACGAGCAGTACTTC. It encodes CASSFSRDMGHEQYF.

CDR3 residues: CASSRGTAQYGYTF. CDR3 coding DNA: TGTGCCAGCAGCCGAGGGACAGCGCAATATGGCTACACCTTC. V usage is TRBV4-2 and J usage is TRBJ1-2; TRBD1 aligns across 7 bases. J gave up 5 bases and V 4 bases, and 7 bases lay outside the gene matches. This CDR3 comprises 14 residues. Germline V CDR1 and CDR2: LGHNA, YNFKEQ.

The gene calls are TRBV4-2 and TRBJ1-4; D remains unclear. Per germline, CDR1 LGHNA and CDR2 YNFKEQ. Deletions cut 0 bases from V and 9 bases from J, with 14 bases between. This CDR3 contains 15 residues. The CDR3 sequence: CASSQEEATGKKLFF. CDR3 coding DNA: TGTGCCAGCAGCCAAGAAGAGGCAACGGGGAAAAAACTGTTTTTT.

This clone was seen only once. The V call is TRBV2, the J call TRBJ1-1; a possible D gene is TRBD1 (5 bases). Per germline, CDR1 SNHLY and CDR2 FYNNEI. V lost 3 bases and J lost 1, with 6 bases in between. This CDR3 region has 13 residues. CDR3 sequence (DNA): TGTGCCAGCAGTGACAGGGCGAACACTGAAGCTTTCTTT. This sequence encodes CASSDRANTEAFF.

This clone was seen a handful of times. This chain uses TRBV6-5 with TRBJ1-1; D possibly corresponds to TRBD1 (6 bases). The CDR3 has 14 residues. Germline V gene sequence: CDR1 MNHEY, CDR2 SVGAGI. V was cut by 6 bases and J by 1 base, with 12 bases left in between. The DNA for the CDR3 is TGTGCCAGCAGGCCCCCCAGGGGGAACACTGAAGCTTTCTTT. Its protein is CASRPPRGNTEAFF.

This chain joins TRBV7-9 and TRBJ2-5; weak D call: TRBD2 (5 bases). Trimming cost V 4 bases and J 7 bases, with 7 bases left between them. CDR1 SEHNR and CDR2 FQNEAQ come from the germline V gene (reference sequence). The CDR3 extends over 11 amino acids. The CDR3 DNA follows: TGTGCCAGCAGCTCCCGGGGGACCCAGTACTTC. Its protein is CASSSRGTQYF.

This clone was detected a few times. The chain carries TRBV10-3 and TRBJ1-2; D ambiguous. Germline values: CDR1 ENHRY, CDR2 SYGVKD. The CDR3 consists of 13 residues. V gave up 6 bases and J gave up 7 bases, with 15 bases separating them. DNA for the CDR3: TGTGCCATCAGATCGACGGAAGGACTTGGCTACACCTTC. Amino acids: CAIRSTEGLGYTF.

The chain combines TRBV18 with TRBJ2-3; 14 positions agree with TRBD2. Germline assignment: CDR1 KGHSH and CDR2 LQKENI. J lost 4 bases, V lost 1 base, and 7 bases had no gene match. This CDR3 has 18 residues. The CDR3 is CASSPLNRLAGGSDTQYF. The CDR3 region has the DNA TGTGCCAGCTCACCACTTAACCGACTAGCGGGAGGGTCAGATACGCAGTATTTT.

This chain links TRBV6-5 with TRBJ2-2; TRBD2 matches 8 bases. Trimming removed 7 bases from V and 5 bases from J; junction bases left unmatched: 6. The length of the CDR3 is 14 residues. Germline values: CDR1 MNHEY, CDR2 SVGAGI. CDR3 amino acids: CASTGTRKTGELFF. CDR3 sequence (DNA): TGTGCCAGCACCGGGACTAGGAAGACCGGGGAGCTGTTTTTT.

The chain combines TRBV28 with TRBJ1-6; a possible D gene is TRBD1 (6 bases). This CDR3 has 16 amino acids. V lost 3 bases, J lost 10 bases, and 19 bases lay in between. The V gene's germline CDR1 is MDHEN and CDR2 SYDVKM. The CDR3 here is CASSFIQGRGRSPLHF. The CDR3 nucleotides read TGTGCCAGCAGTTTTATACAGGGACGAGGGAGATCACCCCTCCACTTT.

The gene calls are TRBV27 and TRBJ2-1, with TRBD2 matching over 12 bases. The CDR3 runs 17 residues. Trimming removed 10 bases from V and 8 bases from J; junction bases left unmatched: 18. CDR1 is MNHEY and CDR2 is SMNVEV in the germline V gene (reference sequence). CDR3 bases: TGTGCCACAAAAAGACTAGCGGGAGTCTCGGGTCGGGATGAGCAGTTCTTC. Translation gives CATKRLAGVSGRDEQFF.

The rearrangement links TRBV9 to TRBJ2-6; no firm D call. Germline-derived CDR1 and CDR2 are SGDLS and YYNGEE. Trimming took 0 bases from V and 2 from J, leaving 6 bases between them. This CDR3 has 15 amino acids. DNA for the CDR3: TGTGCCAGCAGCGTAGCGGCGGCTGGGGCCAACGTCCTGACTTTC. Amino acids: CASSVAAAGANVLTF.

The rearrangement links TRBV25-1 to TRBJ2-2; TRBD2 matches at 10 bases. V trimming: 2 bases; J trimming: 4 bases; junction bases outside the gene matches: 7. Germline CDR1 and CDR2: MGHDK and SYGVNS. The CDR3 totals 17 residues. The CDR3 nucleotides read TGTGCCAGCAGTGAAGTCCTAGCGGGAGACCGCACCGGGGAGCTGTTTTTT. Translated, it gives CASSEVLAGDRTGELFF.

The chain couples TRBV21-1 to TRBJ1-4; TRBD1 is taken as the D call from the table, unchecked against the DNA. TRBV21-1 is flagged as a pseudogene. The CDR3 length is 14 residues. The CDR3 reads CASRLTGLNEKLFF. The DNA of the CDR3 is TGTGCCAGCAGACTGACAGGGCTTAATGAAAAACTGTTTTTT.

The rearrangement links TRBV27 to TRBJ2-2; 8 nucleotides agree with TRBD2. The CDR3 sequence is 14 residues long. The junction had 6 bases not matched to a gene; V was cut back by 6 bases and J by 6 bases. In germline, CDR1 is MNHEY, CDR2 SMNVEV (reference sequence). The CDR3 here is CASSPSGSAGELFF. As DNA, the CDR3 is TGTGCCAGCAGCCCAAGCGGGAGCGCCGGGGAGCTGTTTTTT.

This sequence joins TRBV2 and TRBJ1-5, with D maybe TRBD1 (6 bases). The CDR3 has 11 residues. Trimming took off 5 bases at V and 9 bases at J, with 8 bases between the two ends. Germline CDR1 SNHLY, CDR2 FYNNEI. The CDR3 loop reads CASSPGVPQHF. The CDR3 bases are TGTGCCAGCAGTCCAGGGGTGCCCCAGCATTTT.

The chain couples TRBV30 to TRBJ2-1; TRBD2 matches 11 bases. This CDR3 comprises 15 residues. Trimming took 2 bases from V and 10 from J; bases not matched to a gene: 10. The germline CDR1 and CDR2 sequences are GTSNPN and SVGIG (reference sequence). CDR3 sequence (DNA): TGTGCCTGGAGTACACCGGGACTAGCGGCGGGGGAGCAGTTCTTC. Its protein is CAWSTPGLAAGEQFF.

V is TRBV12-5 and J is TRBJ2-1; TRBD2 matches at 11 bases. This CDR3 region has 15 residues. V lost 9 bases and J lost 7; bases outside the gene matches: 11. Per the germline V gene, CDR1 is LGHNT and CDR2 is FRNRAP. The CDR3 DNA reads TGTGCTAGCCTCACGGGACTAGCGGTGGGGAATGAGCAGTTCTTC. As protein: CASLTGLAVGNEQFF.

In its sample, this clone was seen a few times. The chain carries TRBV6-5 and TRBJ2-1; D is unclear. With 6 bases removed from V and 8 bases from J, the gap between germline ends came to 8 bases. CDR1 and CDR2 (germline): MNHEY, SVGAGI. CDR3 length: 11 residues. CDR3 sequence: CASRTWDEQFF. The CDR3 nucleotides are TGTGCCAGCAGGACTTGGGATGAGCAGTTCTTC.

V gene TRBV6-5 combines with J gene TRBJ1-1; maybe TRBD1 (5 bases). The CDR3 length is 14 residues. Germline CDR1 and CDR2: MNHEY and SVGAGI. V lost 5 bases, J lost 6 bases, and 16 bases lay in between. CDR3 in amino acids: CASSPRIGQSEAFF. The DNA of the CDR3 is TGTGCCAGCAGTCCCAGGATAGGACAATCTGAAGCTTTCTTT.

In its sample, this clone was seen once. The chain recombines TRBV7-3 with TRBJ2-1, with D maybe TRBD1 (7 bases). V dropped 0 bases and J dropped 2 bases, with 8 bases sitting between them. The CDR3 sequence is 15 residues long. CDR1 and CDR2 from the germline V gene are SGHTA and FQGTGA. In nucleotides, the CDR3 is TGTGCCAGCAGCTTAACCAGGGGGGCCTACAATGAGCAGTTCTTC. Its protein is CASSLTRGAYNEQFF. Drawing the rest from reference TRBV7-3 and TRBJ2-1, the complete variable domain is GAGVSQTPSNKVTEKGKYVELRCDPISGHTALYWYRQSLGQGPEFLIYFQGTGAADDSGLPNDRFFAVRPEGSVSTLKIQRTERGDSAVYLCASSLTRGAYNEQFFGPGTRLTVL.